Presented here are 15 T cell receptor beta chains from one specimen sequenced in a study of cytomegalovirus exposure and HLA in healthy donors. The PCR employed 60 Vbeta primers together with 13 Jbeta primers. Here immunoSEQ multiplex PCR was the method, and the copy in TCRdb shows in-frame clones only, minus some. This table has some 160,000 clones, around 84% appearing once. Sample: PBMCs. Receptors were obtained from a man aged 45-65 years in good health and CMV-seropositive.

The sample holds one count of this clone. The chain uses TRBV9 and TRBJ1-6; no clear D gene. The CDR3 contains 15 residues. V gave up 3 bases and J gave up 5 bases, with 12 bases separating them. Per the germline V gene, CDR1 is SGDLS and CDR2 is YYNGEE. The CDR3 loop is CASSATDIDNSPLHF. CDR3 DNA: TGTGCCAGCAGCGCCACTGACATTGATAATTCACCCCTCCACTTT.

The chain employs TRBV5-1 and TRBJ1-1; D gene ambiguous. CDR1 is SGHRS, CDR2 YFSETQ, per germline. This CDR3 contains 15 residues. The V end lost 5 bases, the J end lost 10 bases, and 24 bases lay between the germline ends. The CDR3 spells CASSSLTGRGFAAFF. CDR3 bases: TGCGCCAGCAGTTCCCTGACGGGGAGAGGGTTTGCAGCTTTCTTT.

The chain links TRBV19 to TRBJ1-1; D gene unclear. From germline, CDR1 is LNHDA and CDR2 SQIVND (reference sequence). The CDR3 loop spans 15 amino acids. V lost 3 bases and J 5 bases, leaving 16 bases between the germline ends. The CDR3 loop reads CASSINAGSPTEAFF. CDR3 sequence (DNA): TGTGCCAGTAGTATTAACGCAGGTAGTCCGACTGAAGCTTTCTTT.

This sequence joins TRBV19 and TRBJ1-2; D gene uncertain. V shed 6 bases and J shed 4 bases, with 18 bases lying between them. The CDR3 totals 15 residues. Germline CDR1 is LNHDA and CDR2 is SQIVND (reference sequence). CDR3 nucleotide sequence: TGTGCCAGTAGCCCAACCTCCACAGCAACCTATGGCTACACCTTC. Its protein is CASSPTSTATYGYTF.

The V and J genes are TRBV5-8 and TRBJ2-7; D perhaps matches TRBD2 (6 bases). The CDR3 loop spans 16 amino acids. From germline, CDR1 is SGHTS and CDR2 YDEGEE. Deletions cut 4 bases from V and 3 bases from J, with 20 bases between. CDR3 residues: CASSIRLANGYYEQYV. The CDR3 bases are TGTGCCAGCAGCATCCGCCTAGCGAATGGTTACTACGAGCAGTACGTC.

The sample holds a few counts of this clone. This rearrangement joins TRBV9 to TRBJ2-5; D gene unclear. Germline assignment: CDR1 SGDLS and CDR2 YYNGEE. This CDR3 has 15 residues. Deletions cut 0 bases from V and 4 bases from J, with 13 bases between. In DNA form, the CDR3 reads TGTGCCAGCAGCGTAGGGGTAGCCCCGGGAGAGACCCAGTACTTC. Its protein product is CASSVGVAPGETQYF.

The chain recombines TRBV28 with TRBJ2-4; D is ambiguous. Germline CDR1 is MDHEN and CDR2 is SYDVKM. The V gene lost 3 bases and the J gene lost 1 base, with 16 bases spanning the gap. CDR3 size: 17 residues. The CDR3 region has the DNA TGTGCCAGCAGTTTTTCTTGGGTCAGCGAGGCCAAAAACATTCAGTACTTC. This translates into CASSFSWVSEAKNIQYF.

The gene calls are TRBV5-1 and TRBJ2-1; D possibly corresponds to TRBD2 (5 bases). V shed 3 bases and J shed 4 bases, with 14 bases lying between them. Looked up from germline, CDR1 is SGHRS and CDR2 is YFSETQ. The length of the CDR3 is 15 residues. DNA of the CDR3: TGCGCCAGCAGCTATACCTCCGGGGTTTACAATGAGCAGTTCTTC. It specifies CASSYTSGVYNEQFF.

The J gene is TRBJ2-2, the V gene TRBV28, with 7 bases lining up with TRBD2. This CDR3 comprises 15 residues. Germline V gives CDR1 MDHEN, CDR2 SYDVKM. V was pared by 5 bases and J by 1 base, with 4 bases of the junction left unmatched. The DNA for the CDR3 is TGTGCCAGCAGTCGACTAGCTCAGAACACCGGGGAGCTGTTTTTT. It yields the protein CASSRLAQNTGELFF. Full variable domain (outside the CDR3, taken from reference TRBV28 and TRBJ2-2): DVKVTQSSRYLVKRTGEKVFLECVQDMDHENMFWYRQDPGLGLRLIYFSYDVKMKEKGDIPEGYSVSREKKERFSLILESASTNQTSMYLCASSRLAQNTGELFFGEGSRLTVL.

The V call is TRBV10-1, the J call TRBJ2-5; D is perhaps TRBD2 (6 bases). This CDR3 has 15 residues. Germline values: CDR1 WNHNN, CDR2 SYGVQD (reference sequence). Trimming removed 4 bases at V and 5 bases at J, with 17 bases between. In DNA, the CDR3 is TGCGCCAGCAGTGTAGGCAGGAGTCGGGGGGAGACCCAGTACTTC. Translating it yields CASSVGRSRGETQYF.

This chain connects TRBV5-6 to TRBJ2-5; possible D gene TRBD2, 6 bases. Germline-derived CDR1 and CDR2 are SGHDT and YYEEEE. The CDR3 loop spans 14 amino acids. Trimming removed 4 bases at V and 2 bases at J, with 12 bases between. The CDR3 DNA is TGTGCCAGCAGCCCCGGACTAATACAAGAGACCCAGTACTTC. This gives the protein CASSPGLIQETQYF.

The chain uses TRBV18 and TRBJ1-1; no clear D gene. There are 14 residues in the CDR3. Deletions cut 1 base from V and 1 base from J, with 7 bases between. Germline V gene sequence: CDR1 KGHSH, CDR2 LQKENI. CDR3 loop: CASSPQPSNTEAFF. As DNA, the CDR3 is TGTGCCAGCTCACCACAGCCTTCGAACACTGAAGCTTTCTTT.

V gene TRBV2 combines with J gene TRBJ1-2; perhaps TRBD1 as D (6 bases). CDR1 and CDR2 (germline): SNHLY, FYNNEI. Trimming pared 3 bases from V and 2 bases from J, leaving 10 bases between. The CDR3 sequence is 14 residues long. The CDR3: CASSDRGWNYGYTF. CDR3 DNA: TGTGCCAGCAGTGATAGGGGGTGGAACTATGGCTACACCTTC. The whole variable domain, remainder taken from reference TRBV2 and TRBJ1-2, is EPEVTQTPSHQVTQMGQEVILRCVPISNHLYFYWYRQILGQKVEFLVSFYNNEISEKSEIFDDQFSVERPDGSNFTLKIRSTKLEDSAMYFCASSDRGWNYGYTFGSGTRLTVV.

The rearrangement uses TRBV7-8 and TRBJ1-6; D not certain. CDR3 length: 12 residues. Germline values: CDR1 SGHVS, CDR2 FQNEAQ. V lost 6 bases to trimming and J lost 8 bases, with 8 bases between them. In nucleotides, the CDR3 is TGTGCCAGCAGTTCAATTTATTCACCCCTCCACTTT. It is translated as CASSSIYSPLHF. The full variable domain, in which reference TRBV7-8 and TRBJ1-6 provide the parts outside the CDR3, is GAGVSQSPRYKVAKRGQDVALRCDPISGHVSLFWYQQALGQGPEFLTYFQNEAQLDKSGLPSDRFFAERPEGSVSTLKIQRTQQEDSAVYLCASSSIYSPLHFGNGTRLTVT.

The gene calls are TRBV7-9 and TRBJ2-3; the match to TRBD1 covers 9 bases. The CDR3 extends over 15 amino acids. Germline V CDR1 and CDR2: SEHNR, FQNEAQ (reference sequence). V shed 5 bases, J shed 0 bases, and the junction held 3 bases outside the gene matches. CDR3 sequence reads: CASSPGTGSTDTQYF. CDR3 coding DNA: TGTGCCAGCAGCCCAGGGACAGGGAGCACAGATACGCAGTATTTT.